These 13 T cell receptor beta chains were all obtained from the same sample, sequenced in a study of post-analysis software for immune sequencing data. Whole-study results and caveats: Patients carried roughly 5 TRBV segments more frequently than controls did, and TRBV5-6, TRBV5-1 and TRBV20-1 were among them.

Unique-molecular-identifier-tagged TCR beta cDNA libraries were used. TCRdb recomputed calls from the PCR reads with MiXCR, one row per CDR3 protein. The data contain around 500,000 distinct CDR3 sequences, less than 40% of them singletons. These receptors have no identified antigens. Sequenced input: blood. The receptors derive from a girl aged 2-17 years with multiple sclerosis.

As DNA, the CDR3 is TGCAGTGCTAGCCCCAGGGGAGTTGTCTCTGGAAACACCATATATTTT. Protein product: CSASPRGVVSGNTIYF. This rearrangement joins TRBV20-1 to TRBJ1-3; D perhaps matches TRBD1 (6 bases). Germline V gene data show CDR1 as DFQATT and CDR2 as SNEGSKA (reference sequence). V lost 3 bases and J 0 bases, leaving 15 bases between the germline ends. The CDR3 runs to 16 residues.

There are a few counts of this clonotype. The rearrangement links TRBV18 to TRBJ2-7; 7 positions agree with TRBD1. Trimming removed 3 bases from V and 0 bases from J; junction bases left unmatched: 2. CDR3 length equals 14 residues. Germline values: CDR1 KGHSH, CDR2 LQKENI. CDR3 loop: CASSPDRLSYEQYF. CDR3 nucleotide sequence: TGTGCCAGCTCACCGGACAGGCTCTCCTACGAGCAGTACTTC.

The chain carries TRBV7-8 and TRBJ2-3; D perhaps matches TRBD2 (5 bases). Trimming removed 5 bases at V and 0 bases at J, with 15 bases between. The CDR3 is 16 residues long. Germline CDR1 SGHVS, CDR2 FQNEAQ. In nucleotides, the CDR3 is TGTGCCAGCAGCCCGCTGAGGCGGGCAAGCACAGATACGCAGTATTTT. It yields the protein CASSPLRRASTDTQYF.

This clonotype was seen only a few times. The V and J genes are TRBV6-1 and TRBJ1-2; D is unclear. Germline CDR1 and CDR2: MNHNS and SASEGT. This CDR3 has 16 amino acids. The V end was cut by 4 bases, the J end by 7 bases, with 22 bases between. The CDR3 region is CASSGTPGQVPSGYTF. CDR3 sequence (DNA): TGTGCCAGCAGTGGGACTCCCGGTCAGGTTCCTAGTGGCTACACCTTC.

The chain is built from TRBV18 and TRBJ2-6; no clear D gene. Deletions cut 3 bases from V and 4 bases from J, with 7 bases between. Germline V gene sequence: CDR1 KGHSH, CDR2 LQKENI. CDR3 size: 14 residues. The CDR3 DNA reads as TGTGCCAGCTCACCGGACGCGGGGGCCAACGTCCTGACTTTC. This encodes CASSPDAGANVLTF.

This clonotype was detected a few times. The V and J genes are TRBV10-2 and TRBJ2-3; D is uncertain. V was trimmed by 8 bases and J by 0 bases, leaving 9 bases between them. There are 13 residues in the CDR3. Germline V gene sequence: CDR1 WSHSY, CDR2 SAAADI. CDR3 in DNA: TGCGCCAGCCGGGCTCGGAGCACAGATACGCAGTATTTT. Translating gives CASRARSTDTQYF.

This clonotype was counted only a few times. The chain employs TRBV5-1 and TRBJ2-3; D is possibly TRBD2 (5 bases). Germline V gene data show CDR1 as SGHRS and CDR2 as YFSETQ. Trimming removed 1 base from V and 1 base from J, with 13 bases in between. The CDR3 runs to 16 residues. CDR3 amino acids: CASSLYSLAGTDTQYF. CDR3 DNA: TGCGCCAGCAGCTTGTATTCCCTAGCTGGCACAGATACGCAGTATTTT. Looking up the rest from reference TRBV5-1 and TRBJ2-3 gives the full variable domain: KAGVTQTPRYLIKTRGQQVTLSCSPISGHRSVSWYQQTPGQGLQFLFEYFSETQRNKGNFPGRFSGRQFSNSRSEMNVSTLELGDSALYLCASSLYSLAGTDTQYFGPGTRLTVL.

In this sample, this clonotype turned up a few times. V is TRBV5-1 and J is TRBJ2-1; D unclear. Trimming shortened V by 7 bases and J by 5 bases, and 10 bases separated the two germline ends. Germline values: CDR1 SGHRS, CDR2 YFSETQ. This CDR3 contains 12 residues. The CDR3 DNA reads TGCGCCAGCGAGCTAGTTGACAATGAGCAGTTCTTC. It translates to CASELVDNEQFF.

The rearrangement uses TRBV20-1 and TRBJ2-6; tentative D call: TRBD1 (6 bases). From germline, CDR1 is DFQATT and CDR2 SNEGSKA (reference sequence). The CDR3 sequence is 18 residues long. V gave up 4 bases and J gave up 3 bases, with 22 bases separating them. CDR3 bases: TGCAGTGCTACAAACCCGAGGGCAGGGGCTGGTGGGGCCAACGTCCTGACTTTC. Protein: CSATNPRAGAGGANVLTF.

The chain links TRBV27 to TRBJ1-2, with D hard to call. The CDR3 totals 14 residues. Germline V gene sequence: CDR1 MNHEY, CDR2 SMNVEV (reference sequence). The V end was cut by 3 bases, the J end by 2 bases, with 10 bases between. Written as DNA, the CDR3 is TGTGCCAGCAGTTTGAGTAGGGCCAACTATGGCTACACCTTC. Protein sequence: CASSLSRANYGYTF.

This clonotype was counted only a few times. The chain carries TRBV4-1 and TRBJ2-2; no definite D call. V gave up 0 bases and J gave up 0 bases, with 5 bases separating them. CDR3 length equals 15 residues. In germline, CDR1 is MGHRA, CDR2 YSYEKL. In DNA form, the CDR3 reads TGCGCCAGCAGCCAAGACCGGGCGAACACCGGGGAGCTGTTTTTT. Translation: CASSQDRANTGELFF.

This clonotype has a handful of counts. The chain recombines TRBV12-3 or TRBV12-4 with TRBJ2-1, with D tentatively TRBD2 (5 bases). This CDR3 contains 14 residues. Trimming took 6 bases from V and 2 from J, leaving 11 bases between them. As DNA, the CDR3 is TGTGCCAGCAGGGCGCCGGGGACCTACAATGAGCAGTTCTTC. Its translation is CASRAPGTYNEQFF.

This clonotype has more than one count but fewer than ten. The rearrangement uses TRBV6-4 and TRBJ1-2; D is ambiguous. The germline CDR1 and CDR2 sequences are MRHNA and SNTAGT. Trimming pared 2 bases from V and 4 bases from J, leaving 17 bases between. This CDR3 has 16 residues. The CDR3 nucleotides read TGTGCCAGCAGTGACGGTCATCCAACAAGGACCTATGGCTACACCTTC. It specifies CASSDGHPTRTYGYTF.